The rows below give T cell receptor beta chains drawn from one sample of a study of shared clonotypes between healthy human individuals. Sequenced by immunoSEQ multiplex PCR; TCRdb stores in-frame clones only, minus some. This table holds some 2 million clones, 95% found once. Sequencing was carried out using naive CD4+ T cells sorted from blood. These receptors originate from a man aged 18 to 29 in good health. Both conserved end residues are part of each CDR3. The order of the fields is D gene, J gene, V gene, clone size, CDR3 DNA, CDR3 protein. The D gene is left open where the match is weak. Clone size is stated in some rows and not others, as once, few, many or a class when expanded.

d_gene: TRBD1; j_gene: TRBJ1-6; v_gene: TRBV6-1; abundance: once; CDR3nt: TGTGCCAGCAGTGAATCAGGGCAGGGGGCCCTCTATAATTCACCCCTCCACTTT; CDR3aa: CASSESGQGALYNSPLHF
d_gene: .; j_gene: TRBJ1-5; v_gene: TRBV7-2; abundance: .; CDR3nt: TGTGCCAGCAGCTTAGGGTCGCCCCCGGGACAGCCCCAGCATTTT; CDR3aa: CASSLGSPPGQPQHF
d_gene: .; j_gene: TRBJ1-4; v_gene: TRBV30; abundance: .; CDR3nt: TGTGCCTGGACGCCAGGACGAAAGACTAATGAAAAACTGTTTTTT; CDR3aa: CAWTPGRKTNEKLFF
d_gene: .; j_gene: TRBJ2-1; v_gene: TRBV6-1; abundance: .; CDR3nt: TGTGCCAGCATGGTACAGGGTATTGAGCAGTTCTTC; CDR3aa: CASMVQGIEQFF
d_gene: .; j_gene: TRBJ2-4; v_gene: TRBV9; abundance: .; CDR3nt: TGTGCCAGCAGCGTAGAAGGGGGGATAGCCAAAAACATTCAGTACTTC; CDR3aa: CASSVEGGIAKNIQYF
d_gene: .; j_gene: TRBJ2-7; v_gene: TRBV5-1; abundance: .; CDR3nt: TGCGCCAGCAGCTCCTCCACCGGCACCAGGGGCCAGGGGAACGAGCAGTACTTC; CDR3aa: CASSSSTGTRGQGNEQYF
d_gene: .; j_gene: TRBJ2-5; v_gene: TRBV6-1; abundance: once; CDR3nt: TGTGCCAGCAGCCGACTCCAGGAGACCCAGTACTTC; CDR3aa: CASSRLQETQYF
d_gene: TRBD1; j_gene: TRBJ2-2; v_gene: TRBV5-1; abundance: once; CDR3nt: TGCGCCAGCAGTAAAACAGGGGGCGCCGGCACCGGGGAGCTGTTTTTT; CDR3aa: CASSKTGGAGTGELFF
d_gene: TRBD2; j_gene: TRBJ2-7; v_gene: TRBV5-4; abundance: .; CDR3nt: TGTGCCAGCAGTCCGAGTAGCGGGACCTTCTACGAGCAGTACTTC; CDR3aa: CASSPSSGTFYEQYF
d_gene: .; j_gene: TRBJ1-2; v_gene: TRBV5-1; abundance: .; CDR3nt: TGCGCCAGCAGCTCGGACGGCTTCTATGGCTACACCTTC; CDR3aa: CASSSDGFYGYTF
d_gene: .; j_gene: TRBJ1-3; v_gene: TRBV6-6; abundance: .; CDR3nt: TGTGCCAGCAGTTCCTTCGCACCCGGCTCTGGAAACACCATATATTTT; CDR3aa: CASSSFAPGSGNTIYF
d_gene: .; j_gene: TRBJ2-7; v_gene: TRBV2; abundance: .; CDR3nt: TGTGCCAGCAGCCTCATGGAGGGTAACGAGCAGTACTTC; CDR3aa: CASSLMEGNEQYF
d_gene: .; j_gene: TRBJ1-1; v_gene: TRBV25-1; abundance: .; CDR3nt: TGTGCCAGCAGTGAAGAGGGTACCTGGGCTGGGACTGAAGCTTTCTTT; CDR3aa: CASSEEGTWAGTEAFF
d_gene: .; j_gene: TRBJ1-1; v_gene: TRBV5-6; abundance: .; CDR3nt: TGTGCCAGCAGCTTGGCAGATTGGACTGAAGCTTTCTTT; CDR3aa: CASSLADWTEAFF
d_gene: TRBD1; j_gene: TRBJ1-5; v_gene: TRBV27; abundance: .; CDR3nt: TGTGCCAGCAGGGGACAGGGATCTCAGCCCCAGCATTTT; CDR3aa: CASRGQGSQPQHF
d_gene: .; j_gene: TRBJ2-5; v_gene: TRBV6-6; abundance: .; CDR3nt: TGTGCCAGCAGTTACCTGCTGCAAGAGACCCAGTACTTC; CDR3aa: CASSYLLQETQYF
d_gene: .; j_gene: TRBJ1-2; v_gene: TRBV30; abundance: many; CDR3nt: TGTGCCTGGAGGCGAACGGGAGGTCAGAAAGTCTATGGCTACACCTTC; CDR3aa: CAWRRTGGQKVYGYTF
d_gene: .; j_gene: TRBJ2-5; v_gene: TRBV7-7; abundance: .; CDR3nt: TGTGCTAGCAGCCCTCGGGACACCCGCGGCCAAGAGACCCAGTACTTC; CDR3aa: CASSPRDTRGQETQYF
d_gene: TRBD1; j_gene: TRBJ1-1; v_gene: TRBV18; abundance: .; CDR3nt: TGTGCCAGCTCACCTCAGGGGGACACTGAAGCTTTCTTT; CDR3aa: CASSPQGDTEAFF
d_gene: .; j_gene: TRBJ2-3; v_gene: TRBV5-6; abundance: .; CDR3nt: TGTGCCAGCAGCTTGCGTGGAGGGGATACGCAGTATTTT; CDR3aa: CASSLRGGDTQYF
d_gene: .; j_gene: TRBJ2-5; v_gene: TRBV6-5; abundance: .; CDR3nt: TGTGCCAGCTTTAGAGATCCGTACCAAGAGACCCAGTACTTC; CDR3aa: CASFRDPYQETQYF
d_gene: TRBD2; j_gene: TRBJ2-3; v_gene: TRBV10-3; abundance: .; CDR3nt: TGTGCCATCAGTGAGATGTCTAGCGGGAGAGGGGATACGCAGTATTTT; CDR3aa: CAISEMSSGRGDTQYF
d_gene: TRBD1; j_gene: TRBJ2-3; v_gene: TRBV14; abundance: .; CDR3nt: TGTGCCAGCGGCGGACAGGGAAGGTCCGATACGCAGTATTTT; CDR3aa: CASGGQGRSDTQYF
d_gene: .; j_gene: TRBJ1-1; v_gene: TRBV6-6; abundance: .; CDR3nt: TGTGCCAGCAGTTACGTGATGAACACTGAAGCTTTCTTT; CDR3aa: CASSYVMNTEAFF
d_gene: .; j_gene: TRBJ2-1; v_gene: TRBV6-5; abundance: .; CDR3nt: TGTGCCAGCAGTTATTCTTTCTGGTCGGGTGAGCAGTTCTTC; CDR3aa: CASSYSFWSGEQFF
d_gene: .; j_gene: TRBJ1-2; v_gene: TRBV4-1; abundance: .; CDR3nt: TGCGCCAGCAGCCAAGAAAGGGGCCCATTCGTCTATGGCTACACCTTC; CDR3aa: CASSQERGPFVYGYTF
d_gene: .; j_gene: TRBJ1-1; v_gene: TRBV7-2; abundance: .; CDR3nt: TGTGCCAGCAGCCTCCCGGGACACCCTCGGACTGAAGCTTTCTTT; CDR3aa: CASSLPGHPRTEAFF
d_gene: TRBD1; j_gene: TRBJ2-7; v_gene: TRBV5-1; abundance: .; CDR3nt: TGCGCCAGCAGCCGGGGACACGGGGACAGGGGGTACGAGCAGTACTTC; CDR3aa: CASSRGHGDRGYEQYF